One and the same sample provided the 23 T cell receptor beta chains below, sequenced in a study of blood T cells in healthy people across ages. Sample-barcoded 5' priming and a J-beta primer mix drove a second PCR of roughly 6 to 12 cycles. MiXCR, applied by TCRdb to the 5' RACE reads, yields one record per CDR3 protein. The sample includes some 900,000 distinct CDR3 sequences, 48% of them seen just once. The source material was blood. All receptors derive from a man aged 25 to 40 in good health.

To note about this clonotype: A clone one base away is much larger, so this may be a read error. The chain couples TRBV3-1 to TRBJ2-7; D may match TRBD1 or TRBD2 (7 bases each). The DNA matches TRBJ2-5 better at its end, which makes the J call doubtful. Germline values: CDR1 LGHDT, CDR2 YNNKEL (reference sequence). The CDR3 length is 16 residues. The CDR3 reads CASSQSSGGGRETQYF. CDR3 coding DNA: TGTGCCAGCAGTCAATCCTCAGGGGGGGGCCGTGAGACCCAGTACTTC.

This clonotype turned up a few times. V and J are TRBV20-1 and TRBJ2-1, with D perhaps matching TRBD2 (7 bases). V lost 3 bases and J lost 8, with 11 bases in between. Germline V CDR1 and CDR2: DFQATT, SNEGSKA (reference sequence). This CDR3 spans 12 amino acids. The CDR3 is CSASGGLYEQFF. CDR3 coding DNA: TGCAGTGCTAGCGGGGGGCTTTATGAGCAGTTCTTC.

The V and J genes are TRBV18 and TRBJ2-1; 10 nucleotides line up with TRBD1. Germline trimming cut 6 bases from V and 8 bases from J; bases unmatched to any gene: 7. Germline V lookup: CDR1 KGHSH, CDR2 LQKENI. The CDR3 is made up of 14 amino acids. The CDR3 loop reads CASSRDRGIDEQFF. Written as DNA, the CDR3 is TGTGCCAGCTCGCGGGACAGGGGTATCGATGAGCAGTTCTTC.

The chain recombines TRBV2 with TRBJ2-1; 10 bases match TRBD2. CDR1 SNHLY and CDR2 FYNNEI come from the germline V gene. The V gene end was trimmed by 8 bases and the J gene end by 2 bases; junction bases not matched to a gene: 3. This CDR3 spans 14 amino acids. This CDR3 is CASGGTSAYNEQFF. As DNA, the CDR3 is TGTGCCAGCGGCGGGACTAGCGCCTACAATGAGCAGTTCTTC.

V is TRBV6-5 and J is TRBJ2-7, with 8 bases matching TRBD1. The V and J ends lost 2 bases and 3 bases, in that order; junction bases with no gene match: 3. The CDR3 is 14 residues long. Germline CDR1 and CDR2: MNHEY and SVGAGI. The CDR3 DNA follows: TGTGCCAGCAGTTACGACAGGGGAGTCTACGAGCAGTACTTC. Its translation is CASSYDRGVYEQYF.

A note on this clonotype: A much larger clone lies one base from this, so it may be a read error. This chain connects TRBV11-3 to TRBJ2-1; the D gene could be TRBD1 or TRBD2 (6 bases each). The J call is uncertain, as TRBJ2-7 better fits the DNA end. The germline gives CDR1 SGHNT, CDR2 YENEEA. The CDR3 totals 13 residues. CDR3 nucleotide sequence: TGTGCCAGCAGCTGTGGGGGGCGCGATGAGCAGTACTTC. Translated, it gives CASSCGGRDEQYF.

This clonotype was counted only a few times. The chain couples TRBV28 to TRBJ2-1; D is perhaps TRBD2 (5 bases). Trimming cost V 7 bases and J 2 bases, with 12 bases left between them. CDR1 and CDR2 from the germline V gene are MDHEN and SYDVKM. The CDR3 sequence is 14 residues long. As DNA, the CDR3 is TGTGCCAGCACTCGGGCCGGGGCCTACAATGAGCAGTTCTTC. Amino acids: CASTRAGAYNEQFF.

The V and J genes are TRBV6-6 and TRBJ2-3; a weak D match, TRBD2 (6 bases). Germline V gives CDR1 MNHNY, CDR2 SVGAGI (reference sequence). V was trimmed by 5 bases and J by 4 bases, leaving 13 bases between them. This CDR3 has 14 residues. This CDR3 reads CASSGGRLSDTQYF. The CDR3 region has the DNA TGTGCCAGCAGTGGGGGGAGGCTCTCAGATACGCAGTATTTT.

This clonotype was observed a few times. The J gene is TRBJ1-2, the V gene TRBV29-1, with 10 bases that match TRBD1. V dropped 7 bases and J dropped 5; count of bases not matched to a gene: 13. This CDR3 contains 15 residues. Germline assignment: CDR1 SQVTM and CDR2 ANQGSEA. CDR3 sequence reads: CSALTHGQGDYGYTF. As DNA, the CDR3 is TGCAGCGCACTGACCCACGGACAGGGGGATTATGGCTACACCTTC.

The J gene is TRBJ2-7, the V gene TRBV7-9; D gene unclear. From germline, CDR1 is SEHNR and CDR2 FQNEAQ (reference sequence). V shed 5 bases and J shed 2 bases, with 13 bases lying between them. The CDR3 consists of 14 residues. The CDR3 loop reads CASSHQAYPYEQYF. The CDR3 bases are TGTGCCAGCAGCCATCAGGCGTATCCCTACGAGCAGTACTTC.

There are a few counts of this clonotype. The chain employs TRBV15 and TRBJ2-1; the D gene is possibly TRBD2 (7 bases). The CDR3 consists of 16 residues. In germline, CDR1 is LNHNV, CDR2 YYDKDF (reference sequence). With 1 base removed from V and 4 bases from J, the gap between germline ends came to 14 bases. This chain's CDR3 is CATSRVEGGVYNEQFF. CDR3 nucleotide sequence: TGTGCCACCAGCAGAGTAGAGGGGGGGGTTTACAATGAGCAGTTCTTC.

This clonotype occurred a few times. DNA of the CDR3: TGTGCCAGCAGTCCGACCTCAGGGGAGGGAACCTACGAGCAGTACTTC. Amino acid sequence: CASSPTSGEGTYEQYF. The chain is built from TRBV6-5 and TRBJ2-7; TRBD2 might be the D (7 bases). CDR1 and CDR2 from the germline V gene are MNHEY and SVGAGI. This CDR3 spans 16 amino acids. V dropped 5 bases and J dropped 2 bases, with 19 bases sitting between them.

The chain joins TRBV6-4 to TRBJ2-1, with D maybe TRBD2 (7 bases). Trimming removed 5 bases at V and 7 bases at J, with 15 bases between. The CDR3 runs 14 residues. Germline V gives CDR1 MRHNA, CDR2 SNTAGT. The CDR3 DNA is TGTGCCAGCAGTAAGACGGGGGGCCAGAATGAGCAGTTCTTC. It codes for CASSKTGGQNEQFF.

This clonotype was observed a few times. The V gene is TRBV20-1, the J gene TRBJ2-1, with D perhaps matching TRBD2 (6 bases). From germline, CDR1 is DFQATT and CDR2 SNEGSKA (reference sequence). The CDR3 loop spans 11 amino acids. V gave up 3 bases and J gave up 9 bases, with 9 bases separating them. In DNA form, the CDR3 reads TGCAGTGCTAGGCTAGCGCGTGAGCAGTTCTTC. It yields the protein CSARLAREQFF.

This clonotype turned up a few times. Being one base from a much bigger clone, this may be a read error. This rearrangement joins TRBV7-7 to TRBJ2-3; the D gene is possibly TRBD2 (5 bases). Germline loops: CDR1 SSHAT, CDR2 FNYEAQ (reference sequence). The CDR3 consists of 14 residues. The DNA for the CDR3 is TGTGCTAGCAGCGTAGGACGGCGGGCAGATACGCAGTATTTT. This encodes CASSVGRRADTQYF.

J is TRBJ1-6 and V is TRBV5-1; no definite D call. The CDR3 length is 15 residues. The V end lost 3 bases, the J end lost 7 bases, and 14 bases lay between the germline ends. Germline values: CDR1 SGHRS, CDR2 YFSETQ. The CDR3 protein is CASSWTPDKNSPLHF. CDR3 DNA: TGCGCCAGCAGCTGGACCCCTGACAAAAATTCACCCCTCCACTTT.

The CDR3 protein is CASSITGKNYGYTF. The CDR3 DNA reads TGTGCCAGCAGTATAACAGGGAAGAACTATGGCTACACCTTC. The chain combines TRBV28 with TRBJ1-2, with a possible D match to TRBD1 (6 bases). The CDR3 totals 14 residues. V was shortened by 5 bases and J by 2 bases, with 12 bases between the two germline ends. Germline loops: CDR1 MDHEN, CDR2 SYDVKM.

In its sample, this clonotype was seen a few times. The CDR3 region is CASSWDYYNEQFF. CDR3 DNA: TGTGCCAGCAGTTGGGACTATTACAATGAGCAGTTCTTC. The chain recombines TRBV6-2 or TRBV6-3 with TRBJ2-1; 7 bases fit TRBD2. There are 13 residues in the CDR3. V was pared by 4 bases and J by 4 bases, with 1 base of the junction left unmatched. Germline loops: CDR1 MNHEY, CDR2 SVGEGT.

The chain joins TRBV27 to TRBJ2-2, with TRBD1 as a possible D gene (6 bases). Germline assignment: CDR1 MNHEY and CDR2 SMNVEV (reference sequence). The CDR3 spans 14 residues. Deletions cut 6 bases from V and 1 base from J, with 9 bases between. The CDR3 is CASRGGWNTGELFF. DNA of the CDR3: TGTGCCAGCAGAGGGGGTTGGAACACCGGGGAGCTGTTTTTT.

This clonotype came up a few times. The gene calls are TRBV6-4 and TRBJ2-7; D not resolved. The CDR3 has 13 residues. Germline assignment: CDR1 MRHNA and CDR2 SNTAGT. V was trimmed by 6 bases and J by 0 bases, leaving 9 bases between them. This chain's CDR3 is CASSAASSYEQYF. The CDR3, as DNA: TGTGCCAGCAGCGCCGCTAGCTCCTACGAGCAGTACTTC.

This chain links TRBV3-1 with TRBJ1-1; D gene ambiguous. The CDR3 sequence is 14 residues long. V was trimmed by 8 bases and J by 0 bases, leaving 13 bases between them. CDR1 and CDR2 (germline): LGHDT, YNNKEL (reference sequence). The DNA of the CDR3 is TGTGCCAGCCGCGGACGGGCCATGAACACTGAAGCTTTCTTT. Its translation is CASRGRAMNTEAFF.

CDR3 bases: TGCGCCAGCAGCTTTCGGCCGACAGGGTCCGGGGTCATAGCCAAAAACATTCAGTACTTC. It codes for CASSFRPTGSGVIAKNIQYF. This chain uses TRBV5-1 with TRBJ2-4, with TRBD1 identical over 7 bases. Germline CDR1 is SGHRS and CDR2 is YFSETQ. This CDR3 region has 20 residues. V was clipped by 2 bases and J by 0 bases; unmatched bases: 17.

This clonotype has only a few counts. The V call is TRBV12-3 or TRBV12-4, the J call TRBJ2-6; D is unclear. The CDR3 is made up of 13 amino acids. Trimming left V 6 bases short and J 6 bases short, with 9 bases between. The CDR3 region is CASRQSEANVLTF. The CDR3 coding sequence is TGTGCCAGCAGACAGTCAGAGGCCAACGTCCTGACTTTC.